The subject of this entry is one T cell receptor beta chain. This sample was included in a study of shared clonotypes between healthy human individuals. The protocol was immunoSEQ multiplex PCR, while the TCRdb copy is restricted to in-frame clones and leaves out a portion. The table shows about 500,000 clones, with roughly 80% occurring only once. This receptor was obtained from a woman aged 40 to 55 in good health. Some clones in this sample may be carry-over from other donors' samples. Specimen: PBMCs.

CDR3: CSVVPQSNTEAFF. The CDR3 nucleotides read TGCAGCGTTGTGCCGCAGTCGAACACTGAAGCTTTCTTT. V and J are TRBV29-1 and TRBJ1-1; the D is unclear. V lost 4 bases and J 1 base, leaving 10 bases between the germline ends. CDR1 is SQVTM and CDR2 is ANQGSEA in the germline V gene. This CDR3 spans 13 amino acids.